The rows below give T cell receptor beta chains drawn from one sample of a study of OX40 agonist ivuxolimab in advanced cancers. The method was immunoSEQ multiplex PCR; TCRdb's version includes in-frame clones alone and lacks a portion of them. Among 75,000 to 100,000 clones listed, approximately 90% were seen once. Sequences were derived from CD4+ or CD8+ T cells sorted from blood, sampled in a trial of the OX40 agonist ivuxolimab. The receptors originated from an adult with an advanced solid tumor such as melanoma, head and neck, liver or kidney cancer. The CDR3 runs from the conserved cysteine through the conserved F or W. D genes are given only for firm matches. Clone size is given for some rows only: seen once, a few or many times, or a class if the clone is expanded.

TRBJ2-5 . TRBV19 . CASNPAFGRETQYF TGTGCCAGTAACCCAGCCTTCGGCCGGGAGACCCAGTACTTC
TRBJ2-7 . TRBV5-4 once CASSQRGAREQYF TGTGCCAGCAGCCAAAGAGGGGCGAGGGAGCAGTACTTC
TRBJ2-7 . TRBV2 . CASSEQQVSYEQYF TGTGCCAGCAGTGAACAACAGGTTAGCTACGAGCAGTACTTC
TRBJ1-3 . TRBV4-2 . CASSPRQTSSGNTIYF TGTGCCAGCAGCCCCCGACAGACTTCCTCTGGAAACACCATATATTTT
TRBJ1-1 . TRBV5-1 . CASSLNPGQNTEAFF TGCGCCAGCAGCTTGAATCCAGGGCAGAACACTGAAGCTTTCTTT
TRBJ1-1 TRBD1 TRBV10-3 . CAISDRANEAFF TGTGCCATCAGCGACAGGGCCAATGAAGCTTTCTTT
TRBJ1-3 TRBD1 TRBV2 . CASRTGLAGNTIYF TGTGCCAGCAGGACAGGGTTAGCTGGAAACACCATATATTTT
TRBJ2-7 TRBD1 TRBV6-6 . CASSYTRTGGYEQYF TGTGCCAGCAGTTACACGAGGACAGGGGGCTACGAGCAGTACTTC
TRBJ1-1 . TRBV6-5 once CASSYSRGGTEAFF TGTGCCAGCAGTTACTCGAGGGGGGGTACTGAAGCTTTCTTT
TRBJ2-5 . TRBV5-1 once CASSSGDGETQYF TGCGCCAGCAGCTCGGGGGATGGGGAGACCCAGTACTTC
TRBJ1-1 TRBD1 TRBV18 few CASSQSGQVNTEAFF TGTGCCAGCTCACAAAGTGGACAGGTGAACACTGAAGCTTTCTTT
TRBJ1-1 . TRBV15 once CATSGLNTEAFF TGTGCCACCTCCGGCTTGAACACTGAAGCTTTCTTT
TRBJ2-7 TRBD1 TRBV19 . CASSKNTGIYGTEGPYEQYF TGTGCCAGTAGTAAAAACACAGGAATCTATGGGACAGAGGGGCCCTACGAGCAGTACTTC
TRBJ2-3 . TRBV7-3 . CASSPTGSGEDTQYF TGTGCCAGCAGCCCGACCGGTTCGGGGGAAGATACGCAGTATTTT
TRBJ1-3 . TRBV6-5 . CASSYSYASSGNTIYF TGTGCCAGCAGTTACTCGTACGCTAGCTCTGGAAACACCATATATTTT
TRBJ1-2 . TRBV12-5 . CASALTTATKANYGYTF TGTGCTAGTGCCTTGACCACAGCTACCAAAGCTAACTATGGCTACACCTTC
TRBJ2-7 . TRBV11-1 . CASSLLTGGSYEQYF TGTGCCAGCAGCTTACTGACAGGAGGGTCCTACGAGCAGTACTTC
TRBJ1-2 . TRBV5-4 . CASSFDRVNYGYTF TGTGCCAGCAGCTTCGATCGGGTTAACTATGGCTACACCTTC
TRBJ2-3 . TRBV29-1 . CSAEDVTDTQYF TGCAGCGCGGAGGACGTCACAGATACGCAGTATTTT
TRBJ2-7 TRBD2 TRBV2 once CASSEAGGVRIYEQYF TGTGCCAGCAGTGAAGCTGGGGGGGTCAGGATCTACGAGCAGTACTTC
TRBJ2-2 . TRBV5-1 . CASSLDRVGNGELFF TGCGCCAGCAGCTTGGACAGGGTAGGAAACGGGGAGCTGTTTTTT
TRBJ2-7 TRBD1 TRBV10-1 . CASSSGGADVWGTYEQYF TGCGCCAGCAGTTCAGGGGGCGCGGATGTTTGGGGGACCTACGAGCAGTACTTC
TRBJ2-3 TRBD1 TRBV2 . CASSEDRETDTQYF TGTGCCAGCAGTGAGGACAGGGAGACAGATACGCAGTATTTT
TRBJ2-3 TRBD2 TRBV4-3 . CASSQDWASGGRTDTQYF TGCGCCAGCAGCCAAGATTGGGCTAGCGGGGGGCGGACAGATACGCAGTATTTT
TRBJ1-3 . TRBV4-1 . CASSRGPGGSGNTIYF TGCGCCAGCAGCCGAGGTCCCGGAGGGTCTGGAAACACCATATATTTT
TRBJ2-7 . TRBV5-4 . CASSLTPSPTYEQYF TGTGCCAGCAGCCTTACTCCTTCACCCACGTACGAGCAGTACTTC
TRBJ1-4 . TRBV15 . CATSRARQGNEKLFF TGTGCCACCAGCAGAGCTCGGCAGGGAAATGAAAAACTGTTTTTT
TRBJ1-6 . TRBV7-9 . CASSPGAGYNSPLHF TGTGCCAGCAGCCCCGGGGCCGGCTATAATTCACCCCTCCACTTT
TRBJ2-7 TRBD1 TRBV10-3 . CAISDDRAEQYF TGTGCCATCAGTGATGACAGGGCCGAGCAGTACTTC
TRBJ2-1 TRBD2 TRBV14 . CASSQVSGGSYNEQFF TGTGCCAGCAGCCAAGTTAGCGGGGGCTCCTACAATGAGCAGTTCTTC
TRBJ1-2 . TRBV7-3 . CASSSGQNYGYTF TGTGCCAGCAGCTCCGGGCAGAACTATGGCTACACCTTC
TRBJ1-4 TRBD1 TRBV5-5 . CASSSYRGSNEKLFF TGTGCCAGCAGCTCGTACAGGGGGTCAAATGAAAAACTGTTTTTT
TRBJ1-1 . TRBV19 . CASRQPPMNTEAFF TGTGCCAGTAGGCAGCCCCCCATGAACACTGAAGCTTTCTTT
TRBJ1-1 . TRBV7-3 . CASSLYRVQNWKAFF TGTGCCAGCAGCCTGTATAGGGTCCAAAATTGGAAAGCTTTCTTT
TRBJ1-1 . TRBV5-1 . CASSLALPNTEAFF TGCGCCAGCAGCTTGGCCTTGCCGAACACTGAAGCTTTCTTT
TRBJ1-6 TRBD1 TRBV5-5 . CASSWDRGSWYYNSPLHF TGTGCCAGCAGCTGGGACAGGGGTTCGTGGTACTATAATTCACCCCTCCACTTT
TRBJ2-7 . TRBV10-3 . CAISDGTHYEQYF TGTGCCATCAGTGACGGGACCCACTACGAGCAGTACTTC
TRBJ2-5 . TRBV2 . CASSDEGGLKTQYF TGTGCCAGCAGTGATGAGGGGGGCCTAAAGACCCAGTACTTC
TRBJ1-4 TRBD1 TRBV19 . CASSIIGQGVEKLFF TGTGCCAGTAGTATTATTGGACAGGGTGTTGAAAAACTGTTTTTT
TRBJ1-3 . TRBV19 . CASSTTASGNTIYF TGTGCCAGTAGTACAACAGCGTCTGGAAACACCATATATTTT
TRBJ2-7 . TRBV5-8 . CASSFPGGITYEQYF TGTGCCAGCAGCTTTCCAGGGGGGATAACCTACGAGCAGTACTTC
TRBJ2-7 TRBD1 TRBV5-1 . CASSPPGQGYEQYF TGCGCCAGCAGCCCCCCCGGACAGGGCTACGAGCAGTACTTC
TRBJ2-5 TRBD1 TRBV6-5 . CASRGQGRVETQYF TGTGCCAGCAGAGGACAGGGGAGGGTAGAGACCCAGTACTTC
TRBJ2-5 . TRBV5-4 . CASSPARGEETQYF TGTGCCAGCAGCCCCGCCAGGGGCGAAGAGACCCAGTACTTC
TRBJ1-2 . TRBV5-8 . CASTPRGEDGYTF TGTGCCAGCACCCCGAGAGGGGAGGATGGCTACACCTTC
TRBJ1-1 . TRBV25-1 few CASSEGGPEAFF TGTGCCAGCAGCGAAGGGGGTCCCGAAGCTTTCTTT
TRBJ1-1 . TRBV6-1 once CASGRGDTEAFF TGTGCCAGCGGGCGGGGGGACACTGAAGCTTTCTTT
TRBJ2-3 . TRBV28 . CASSIRADTQYF TGTGCCAGCAGTATTAGGGCAGATACGCAGTATTTT
TRBJ1-6 TRBD1 TRBV10-3 . CAIRGQGPYGSPLHF TGTGCCATCAGGGGACAGGGGCCCTATGGGTCACCCCTCCACTTT
TRBJ1-1 TRBD1 TRBV6-5 once CASSLTGDTEAFF TGTGCCAGCAGCCTGACAGGGGACACTGAAGCTTTCTTT
TRBJ2-7 . TRBV7-6 once CASSLDRNSYEQYF TGTGCCAGCAGCTTAGATAGGAACTCCTACGAGCAGTACTTC
TRBJ2-7 TRBD1 TRBV29-1 . CSVLTGGFYEQYF TGCAGCGTTCTCACAGGGGGGTTCTACGAGCAGTACTTC
TRBJ2-6 TRBD1 TRBV5-4 . CASSSGQGEANVLTF TGTGCCAGCAGCTCGGGACAGGGAGAAGCCAACGTCCTGACTTTC
TRBJ2-4 . TRBV13 . CASSLTLPLLAKNIQYF TGTGCCAGCAGCTTAACGCTTCCTCTTCTAGCCAAAAACATTCAGTACTTC
TRBJ2-1 . TRBV5-5 . CASSPANEQFF TGTGCCAGCAGCCCCGCGAATGAGCAGTTCTTC
TRBJ2-5 . TRBV6-5 . CASSYMRDVETQYF TGTGCCAGCAGTTACATGAGGGATGTGGAGACCCAGTACTTC
TRBJ1-5 . TRBV18 . CASSPDGLGNQPQHF TGTGCCAGCTCACCGGATGGCCTGGGCAATCAGCCCCAGCATTTT